This T cell receptor (beta chain) was profiled in a study of blood T cells in healthy people across ages. Overall study context: For every two T cells, template switching captured about one barcoded beta molecule.

For the second PCR, which ran for about 7 to 11 cycles, a sample-barcoded 5' primer and a J-beta primer mix were used. MiXCR, run by TCRdb on the 5' RACE reads, gives a single entry per CDR3 protein. Seen here are under 750,000 distinct CDR3 sequences, less than 60% observed once, and the top ten hold under 30%. The sample holds a few counts of this clonotype. The germline V and J ends were trimmed by 6 bases and 3 bases, with 18 bases remaining between them. The germline V gene encodes CDR1 DFQATT and CDR2 SNEGSKA (reference sequence). The length of the CDR3 is 15 residues. The sequence was obtained from a man at least 80 years old in good health. Sequencing used blood. V usage is TRBV20-1 and J usage is TRBJ2-1; tentatively, D is TRBD1 (6 bases). The CDR3 DNA follows: TGCAGTGCATTGGTAGGGGGTTCAAGCTACAATGAGCAGTTCTTC. This codes for CSALVGGSSYNEQFF.